Presented here are 24 T cell receptor beta chains from one specimen sequenced in a study of response to subunit inactivated influenza vaccine (dated by TCRdb to 2017 to 2018). Library method: RT-PCR. Sequencing relied on an Illumina HiSeq 2500. TCRdb redid the processing of the public reads, applying fastp at Q25 and MiXCR, and retained in-frame beta chains. Each CDR3 protein gets just one entry, which takes the most common genes and DNA from the rows behind it. The sample includes about 310,000 distinct CDR3 sequences, with about a fifth observed a single time. Roughly a tenth of the sample rests with the top ten. Source: PBMCs from blood, taken approximately 22 months after vaccination. The receptor source for this set is a man aged 50 to 75 who received an inactivated influenza vaccine. Donor details come from another sample of the same person, matched by shared clones.

This clonotype was counted between two and nine times. V gene TRBV5-1 combines with J gene TRBJ2-7, with a possible D match to TRBD1 (5 bases). The CDR3 covers 15 residues. The ends were cut back, 3 bases at V and 1 base at J, with 14 bases in the middle. Germline loops: CDR1 SGHRS, CDR2 YFSETQ. CDR3 loop: CASSWRSGASYEQYF. The CDR3 nucleotides are TGCGCCAGCAGCTGGAGATCTGGGGCGTCCTACGAGCAGTACTTC.

In its sample, this clonotype was seen a few times. Here the CDR3 DNA reads TGCAGTGCTAGAGTGGGACTACTCTACAATGAGCAGTTCTTC. Its translation: CSARVGLLYNEQFF. The gene calls are TRBV20-1 and TRBJ2-1, with 7 bases fitting TRBD2. This CDR3 has 14 residues. Germline V CDR1 and CDR2: DFQATT, SNEGSKA (reference sequence). V lost 1 base and J lost 3; bases outside the gene matches: 3.

This clonotype was seen only once. This chain links TRBV20-1 with TRBJ2-7; the match to TRBD1 covers 7 bases. CDR1 is DFQATT and CDR2 is SNEGSKA in the germline V gene (reference sequence). The CDR3 consists of 14 residues. V shed 5 bases and J 0 bases; nucleotides not matched to a gene: 7. This CDR3 is CSAGRQGSSYEQYF. The DNA of the CDR3 is TGCAGTGCTGGAAGACAGGGCAGCTCCTACGAGCAGTACTTC.

This clonotype was detected only a few times. This chain uses TRBV6-5 with TRBJ1-1; D is ambiguous. Germline V gives CDR1 MNHEY, CDR2 SVGAGI. The germline V and J ends were trimmed by 1 base and 1 base, with 13 bases remaining between them. The CDR3 has 16 amino acids. CDR3 sequence reads: CASSYFWGEQNTEAFF. The CDR3 bases are TGTGCCAGCAGTTACTTTTGGGGTGAACAGAACACTGAAGCTTTCTTT.

The gene calls are TRBV20-1 and TRBJ2-5; 16 nucleotides align to TRBD2. The CDR3 has 16 residues. Per germline, CDR1 DFQATT and CDR2 SNEGSKA (reference sequence). V lost 4 bases to trimming and J lost 5 bases; unmatched junction nucleotides: 7. Here the CDR3 reads CSATGLAGGPGETQYF. DNA for the CDR3: TGCAGTGCTACGGGACTAGCGGGGGGGCCAGGGGAGACCCAGTACTTC.

The chain joins TRBV7-9 to TRBJ2-3; D gene ambiguous. CDR3 size: 14 residues. Germline V gene lookup returns CDR1 SEHNR and CDR2 FQNEAQ (reference sequence). Trimming removed 5 bases at V and 1 base at J, with 10 bases between. CDR3 in amino acids: CASSHDFRTDTQYF. CDR3 DNA sequence: TGTGCCAGCAGCCATGACTTCCGCACAGATACGCAGTATTTT.

The V and J genes are TRBV29-1 and TRBJ2-3, with D hard to call. The CDR3 has 13 residues. Germline lookup yields CDR1 SQVTM and CDR2 ANQGSEA. Trimming stripped 8 bases from V and 0 bases from J, with 12 bases between. In DNA form, the CDR3 reads TGCAGCATTAACCCCGCTAGCACAGATACGCAGTATTTT. This translates into CSINPASTDTQYF.

The chain links TRBV10-3 to TRBJ2-1, with D uncertain. Trimming shortened V by 6 bases and J by 10 bases, and 10 bases separated the two germline ends. Germline V lookup: CDR1 ENHRY, CDR2 SYGVKD. The CDR3 spans 11 residues. The DNA of the CDR3 is TGTGCCATCAGCCCGAAGGACGAGCAGTTCTTC. It specifies CAISPKDEQFF.

This clonotype was seen ten or more times. This chain joins TRBV24-1 and TRBJ1-5; no clear D gene. Germline CDR1 and CDR2: KGHDR and SFDVKD. This CDR3 spans 17 amino acids. Trimming shortened V by 4 bases and J by 0 bases, and 15 bases separated the two germline ends. CDR3 sequence: CATSEGVGLNSNQPQHF. The CDR3, as DNA: TGTGCCACCAGTGAGGGAGTTGGGTTGAATAGCAATCAGCCCCAGCATTTT.

This chain joins TRBV12-3 or TRBV12-4 and TRBJ1-6; TRBD1 is a possible D gene (6 bases). Trimming stripped 3 bases from V and 7 bases from J, with 10 bases between. The length of the CDR3 is 14 residues. CDR3 sequence reads: CASSFYQGNSPLHF. The CDR3 nucleotides are TGTGCCAGCAGTTTTTATCAGGGGAATTCACCCCTCCACTTT.

The rearrangement links TRBV6-1 to TRBJ2-3, with 9 positions matching TRBD2. The CDR3 length is 17 residues. The V segment lost 8 bases and the J segment 0 bases; nucleotides outside the gene matches: 12. CDR1 and CDR2 from the germline V gene are MNHNS and SASEGT. Here the CDR3 reads CASWGSLAGQSTDTQYF. CDR3 DNA: TGTGCCAGCTGGGGATCCCTAGCGGGGCAAAGCACAGATACGCAGTATTTT.

This clonotype was observed many times. J is TRBJ1-5 and V is TRBV28; D is possibly TRBD1 (5 bases). There are 14 residues in the CDR3. With 5 bases removed from V and 0 bases from J, the gap between germline ends came to 8 bases. Germline lookup yields CDR1 MDHEN and CDR2 SYDVKM. The CDR3 loop reads CASSRQHSNQPQHF. Written as DNA, the CDR3 is TGTGCCAGCAGTAGACAGCATAGCAATCAGCCCCAGCATTTT.

The sample holds a few counts of this clonotype. A read error may explain this, as a much larger clone is one base away. This sequence joins TRBV7-6 and TRBJ2-7; 9 positions agree with TRBD1. The germline gives CDR1 SGHVS, CDR2 FNYEAQ. Trimming took 5 bases from V and 7 from J; bases not matched to a gene: 18. There are 17 residues in the CDR3. This CDR3 is CASSRDLGTGSTWEQYV. The CDR3, as DNA: TGTGCCAGCAGCCGAGATCTGGGGACAGGGTCCACCTGGGAGCAGTACGTC.

The chain carries TRBV7-2 and TRBJ2-1, with a possible D match to TRBD2 (5 bases). Germline V lookup: CDR1 SGHTA, CDR2 FQGNSA. The CDR3 runs 15 residues. Trimming took 3 bases from V and 9 from J, leaving 18 bases between them. CDR3: CASSFGGSTVGEQFF. The CDR3 region has the DNA TGTGCCAGCAGCTTTGGTGGGAGTACGGTCGGTGAGCAGTTCTTC.

This clonotype was seen more than once but under ten times. CDR3 loop: CASSGNSGRAHEQFF. The CDR3 DNA is TGTGCCAGCAGTGGAAATAGCGGGAGGGCCCATGAGCAGTTCTTC. V usage is TRBV2 and J usage is TRBJ2-1, with 11 bases matching TRBD2. The germline V gene encodes CDR1 SNHLY and CDR2 FYNNEI. This CDR3 region has 15 residues. Unmatched junction bases numbered 7, after V lost 4 bases and J lost 8 bases.

This sequence joins TRBV15 and TRBJ2-7, with D maybe TRBD1 (5 bases). Germline lookup yields CDR1 LNHNV and CDR2 YYDKDF (reference sequence). The CDR3 sequence is 16 residues long. Trimming removed 3 bases at V and 2 bases at J, with 17 bases between. DNA for the CDR3: TGTGCCACCAGCAGGGACCTTGACAGTATACCCTACGAGCAGTACTTC. The encoded protein is CATSRDLDSIPYEQYF.

This clonotype was seen only a few times. V gene TRBV12-3 or TRBV12-4 combines with J gene TRBJ1-2; TRBD1 agrees at 11 bases. V was pared by 6 bases and J by 0 bases, with 9 bases of the junction left unmatched. The CDR3 extends over 17 amino acids. The CDR3 region is CASRQGQGAVTNYGYTF. DNA of the CDR3: TGTGCCAGCAGGCAAGGACAGGGGGCGGTTACTAACTATGGCTACACCTTC.

The V call is TRBV29-1, the J call TRBJ2-1, with 7 bases fitting TRBD2. The CDR3 runs to 15 residues. Unmatched junction bases numbered 16, after V lost 6 bases and J lost 8 bases. CDR1 and CDR2 (germline): SQVTM, ANQGSEA. The CDR3 DNA reads TGCAGCGTGGCCCCTGAGGGGAGGGCCTGGGATGAGCAGTTCTTC. Its protein product is CSVAPEGRAWDEQFF.

J is TRBJ1-2 and V is TRBV7-2, with D perhaps TRBD1 (5 bases). Germline V lookup: CDR1 SGHTA, CDR2 FQGNSA. The CDR3 runs 14 residues. Trimming shortened V by 2 bases and J by 3 bases, and 10 bases separated the two germline ends. The CDR3 nucleotides read TGTGCCAGCAGCTTAACGAGGGACGACTATGGCTACACCTTC. Translating it yields CASSLTRDDYGYTF.

This clonotype has a handful of counts. V and J are TRBV7-8 and TRBJ1-5, with TRBD1 matching over 7 bases. The CDR3 has 15 amino acids. The J segment lost 7 bases and the V segment lost 0 bases, leaving 6 bases of the junction unmatched. The germline gives CDR1 SGHVS, CDR2 FQNEAQ. The CDR3 DNA sequence: TGTGCCAGCAGCTTAGCAGGCACAGGGGAACAGCCCCAGCATTTT. It specifies CASSLAGTGEQPQHF.

This clonotype was seen a handful of times. The V gene is TRBV20-1, the J gene TRBJ2-3; perhaps D is TRBD1 or TRBD2 (5 bases each). This CDR3 spans 13 amino acids. Trimming left V 3 bases short and J 3 bases short, with 10 bases between. Germline V CDR1 and CDR2: DFQATT, SNEGSKA (reference sequence). The CDR3 spells CSASRDVTDTQYF. DNA of the CDR3: TGCAGTGCTAGTCGGGACGTGACAGATACGCAGTATTTT.

In its sample, this clonotype was seen many times. V and J are TRBV9 and TRBJ1-1; 8 nucleotides agree with TRBD1. Losses at the gene ends were 1 base for V and 3 bases for J; bases not matched to a gene: 5. The CDR3 runs to 15 residues. Germline CDR1 reads SGDLS; CDR2 reads YYNGEE. The CDR3 DNA follows: TGTGCCAGCAGCGTATCGACAGGGGTGGACACTGAAGCTTTCTTT. This encodes CASSVSTGVDTEAFF.

To note about this clonotype: Mismatch with germline at one junction end may stem from a read error. The V and J genes are TRBV7-2 and TRBJ1-5, with 7 bases that match TRBD1. CDR3 length: 15 amino acids. Germline loops: CDR1 SGHTA, CDR2 FQGNSA. The CDR3: CAGSLWETGNQPQHF. The CDR3 DNA reads as TGTGCCGGCAGCTTATGGGAGACAGGGAATCAGCCCCAGCATTTT.

The table lists this clonotype with many counts. The chain recombines TRBV20-1 with TRBJ1-5; TRBD1 matches 8 bases. V lost 2 bases, J lost 7 bases, and 4 bases stayed unmatched. This CDR3 comprises 13 residues. Germline CDR1 DFQATT, CDR2 SNEGSKA (reference sequence). The DNA of the CDR3 is TGCAGTGCTAGACAGGGGGCAGGACAGCCCCAGCATTTT. Translated, it gives CSARQGAGQPQHF.